Reported below is one TCR beta chain. Its antigen is currently unknown. The data originate from a study of cytomegalovirus exposure and HLA in healthy donors. General study findings and limits: According to an earlier analysis, most TCR beta V segments yielded productive rearrangements about 90% or about 30% of the time. Analysis was performed later, and it showed HLA-associated TCR beta chains to be more clonally expanded than equally common others.

The PCR employed 60 Vbeta primers together with 13 Jbeta primers. Sequencing used immunoSEQ multiplex PCR; TCRdb keeps in-frame clones, though not all of them. The sample lists fewer than 110,000 clones; around three quarters were seen once. The ends lost 2 bases at V and 1 base at J; junction bases unmatched: 16. CDR3 length: 20 residues. Germline V gene sequence: CDR1 SGHVS, CDR2 FNYEAQ. Among the donors, all were healthy bone marrow donors. The clonotype comes from a young woman in good health and CMV-seropositive. V is TRBV7-6 and J is TRBJ1-1, with 10 bases lining up with TRBD1. What was sequenced was PBMCs. Written as DNA, the CDR3 is TGTGCCAGCAGCTTATACGAGCCGGGACAGGGGTTTACGGGGAACACTGAAGCTTTCTTT. The encoded protein is CASSLYEPGQGFTGNTEAFF.